A single sample is the source of the 30 T cell receptor beta chains below, sequenced in a study of cytomegalovirus exposure and HLA in healthy donors. The data were produced by immunoSEQ multiplex PCR, yet TCRdb's version contains in-frame clones alone and is incomplete. The sample contains 150,000 to 200,000 clones, roughly 86% of which appear only once. The sample taken for sequencing was PBMCs. The receptors were sampled from a man aged 25 to 40 in good health and CMV-seropositive.

The genes are TRBV4-3 and TRBJ2-7, with 8 nucleotides matching TRBD1. The junction had 4 bases not matched to a gene; V was cut back by 0 bases and J by 3 bases. The V gene's germline CDR1 is LGHNA and CDR2 YSLEER. The CDR3 is made up of 15 amino acids. This CDR3 reads CASSQEPGQDYEQYF. For the CDR3, the DNA is TGCGCCAGCAGCCAAGAACCGGGACAGGACTACGAGCAGTACTTC.

This clone occurred a few times. V gene TRBV7-3 combines with J gene TRBJ2-5, with TRBD2 matching over 10 bases. J lost 6 bases, V lost 5 bases, and 6 bases had no gene match. CDR1 and CDR2 (germline): SGHTA, FQGTGA. The CDR3 is made up of 14 amino acids. The CDR3 DNA sequence: TGTGCCAGCAGCCCGCTAGCGGGAGTGCAGACCCAGTACTTC. It codes for CASSPLAGVQTQYF.

The J gene is TRBJ2-5, the V gene TRBV6-5, with 10 bases aligning to TRBD2. CDR1 and CDR2 (germline): MNHEY, SVGAGI. The CDR3 contains 14 residues. Trimming removed 8 bases from V and 7 bases from J; junction bases left unmatched: 10. This CDR3 is CASRAGASGRTQYF. The CDR3 nucleotides are TGTGCCAGCCGTGCGGGGGCTAGCGGGAGGACCCAGTACTTC.

The CDR3 loop reads CASRTGGSSSYEQYF. As DNA, the CDR3 is TGTGCCAGCAGGACCGGCGGGAGTTCGTCCTACGAGCAGTACTTC. The chain couples TRBV6-1 to TRBJ2-7, with 7 bases lining up with TRBD2. V gave up 6 bases and J gave up 1 base; unmatched junction bases: 9. CDR1 and CDR2 (germline): MNHNS, SASEGT. The CDR3 loop spans 15 amino acids.

The chain links TRBV29-1 to TRBJ1-2; tentatively, D is TRBD1 (5 bases). This CDR3 is 15 amino acids long. CDR1 SQVTM and CDR2 ANQGSEA come from the germline V gene. V was cut by 3 bases and J by 6 bases, with 20 bases left in between. The CDR3 sequence is CSVDLGQGLGNGYTF. The CDR3 DNA reads as TGCAGCGTTGACTTAGGGCAGGGCCTAGGGAATGGCTACACCTTC.

The chain joins TRBV28 to TRBJ1-3; D not certain. Germline CDR1 is MDHEN and CDR2 is SYDVKM. This CDR3 is built from 15 residues. Trimming pared 2 bases from V and 7 bases from J, leaving 15 bases between. In DNA form, the CDR3 reads TGTGCCAGCAGTTTAGGGTGGGATGCGGAGAACACCATATATTTT. Its protein is CASSLGWDAENTIYF.

The CDR3 protein is CASSPGHGNTGELFF. The CDR3, as DNA: TGTGCCAGCAGCCCTGGCCACGGGAACACCGGGGAGCTGTTTTTT. The chain is built from TRBV7-9 and TRBJ2-2; D remains unclear. Germline V gene lookup returns CDR1 SEHNR and CDR2 FQNEAQ (reference sequence). Between the trimmed V and J ends, which lost 5 bases and 1 base, there was a span of 11 bases. The CDR3 is made up of 15 amino acids. The full variable domain, rest sourced from reference TRBV7-9 and TRBJ2-2, is DTGVSQNPRHKITKRGQNVTFRCDPISEHNRLYWYRQTLGQGPEFLTYFQNEAQLEKSRLLSDRFSAERPKGSFSTLEIQRTEQGDSAMYLCASSPGHGNTGELFFGEGSRLTVL.

The chain combines TRBV11-3 with TRBJ1-3; perhaps TRBD1 as D (5 bases). In germline, CDR1 is SGHNT, CDR2 YENEEA. Trimming took off 2 bases at V and 2 bases at J, with 19 bases between the two ends. The CDR3 is made up of 18 amino acids. Here the CDR3 reads CASSLRGGTTRTGNTIYF. The CDR3 DNA sequence: TGTGCCAGCAGCTTAAGAGGTGGGACCACCCGGACTGGAAACACCATATATTTT.

The chain uses TRBV13 and TRBJ2-5; 7 bases fit TRBD1. CDR3 length equals 17 residues. Germline V gene sequence: CDR1 PRHDT, CDR2 FYEKMQ (reference sequence). The V and J ends lost 2 bases and 5 bases, in that order; junction bases with no gene match: 14. The CDR3: CASSLLGDRVLRETQYF. CDR3 nucleotides: TGTGCCAGCAGCTTACTCGGGGACAGAGTTCTTAGGGAGACCCAGTACTTC.

The chain carries TRBV5-4 and TRBJ2-2; 7 bases are shared with TRBD1. The CDR3 is made up of 17 amino acids. V lost 4 bases and J lost 0; bases outside the gene matches: 9. CDR1 and CDR2 (germline): SGHNT, YYREEE (reference sequence). The CDR3 DNA reads TGTGCCAGCAGCGGTAGCCGGGACAGATCGAACACCGGGGAGCTGTTTTTT. This translates into CASSGSRDRSNTGELFF. Complete variable domain (other parts from reference TRBV5-4 and TRBJ2-2): ETGVTQSPTHLIKTRGQQVTLRCSSQSGHNTVSWYQQALGQGPQFIFQYYREEENGRGNFPPRFSGLQFPNYSSELNVNALELDDSALYLCASSGSRDRSNTGELFFGEGSRLTVL.

The J gene is TRBJ2-6, the V gene TRBV5-6, with TRBD1 matching over 11 bases. Germline CDR1 reads SGHDT; CDR2 reads YYEEEE. J gave up 2 bases and V 4 bases, and 8 bases lay outside the gene matches. The CDR3 consists of 18 residues. CDR3 sequence reads: CASSPWDRGSPGANVLTF. The CDR3 DNA is TGTGCCAGCAGCCCCTGGGACAGGGGGTCGCCTGGGGCCAACGTCCTGACTTTC.

The count of this clone is one. The chain employs TRBV7-2 and TRBJ1-6; 9 bases are shared with TRBD1. Trimming took 2 bases from V and 0 from J; bases not matched to a gene: 8. The CDR3 covers 19 residues. CDR1 and CDR2 from the germline V gene are SGHTA and FQGNSA. CDR3 sequence reads: CASSLWGQGPSSYNSPLHF. The CDR3 bases are TGTGCCAGCAGCTTATGGGGACAGGGACCGAGCTCCTATAATTCACCCCTCCACTTT.

This sequence joins TRBV29-1 and TRBJ1-1; no reliable D call. Germline CDR1 SQVTM, CDR2 ANQGSEA. V was clipped by 6 bases and J by 4 bases, with 12 bases between them. The CDR3 is made up of 12 amino acids. CDR3 bases: TGCAGCGTCCTTGAAAGGGCCACTGAAGCTTTCTTT. Its translation: CSVLERATEAFF. The full variable domain, completed using reference TRBV29-1 and TRBJ1-1, is SAVISQKPSRDICQRGTSLTIQCQVDSQVTMMFWYRQQPGQSLTLIATANQGSEATYESGFVIDKFPISRPNLTFSTLTVSNMSPEDSSIYLCSVLERATEAFFGQGTRLTVV.

This clone showed up just a few times. The V and J genes are TRBV7-8 and TRBJ1-1, with D maybe TRBD1 (5 bases). Germline CDR1 SGHVS, CDR2 FQNEAQ. V was clipped by 0 bases and J by 2 bases, with 7 bases between them. The CDR3 has 14 residues. The CDR3 region has the DNA TGTGCCAGCAGCTTAGCGGGGGTTAACACTGAAGCTTTCTTT. It encodes CASSLAGVNTEAFF.

The sample holds one count of this clone. The chain couples TRBV7-6 to TRBJ2-3; the match to TRBD2 covers 12 bases. CDR3 size: 16 residues. Germline CDR1 is SGHVS and CDR2 is FNYEAQ. Trimming took 0 bases from V and 6 from J; bases not matched to a gene: 4. CDR3 protein: CASSLALAGGPDTQYF. The CDR3 nucleotides are TGTGCCAGCAGCTTAGCGCTAGCGGGAGGGCCTGATACGCAGTATTTT.

As for this clone: The sample carries other DNA sequences with the same CDR3. This sequence joins TRBV6-5 and TRBJ2-2; D gene ambiguous. The V and J ends lost 6 bases and 3 bases respectively, with 8 bases between them. The CDR3 is made up of 13 amino acids. Germline CDR1 and CDR2: MNHEY and SVGAGI. Here the CDR3 reads CASRRTDTGELFF. DNA of the CDR3: TGTGCCAGCAGGCGTACAGACACCGGGGAGCTGTTTTTT.

The chain carries TRBV27 and TRBJ2-5; no definite D call. The V end lost 4 bases, the J end lost 5 bases, and 11 bases lay between the germline ends. CDR1 is MNHEY and CDR2 is SMNVEV in the germline V gene (reference sequence). The CDR3 covers 13 residues. Written as DNA, the CDR3 is TGTGCCAGCAGTTCGTTTCCATCGGAGACCCAGTACTTC. Protein: CASSSFPSETQYF.

In DNA form, the CDR3 reads TGTGCCAGCAGCCCCTCGAGGAGGGGCCCAGGTGAGCAGTTCTTC. Its translation: CASSPSRRGPGEQFF. The genes are TRBV5-4 and TRBJ2-1, with D possibly being TRBD2 (6 bases). The CDR3 sequence is 15 residues long. Looked up from germline, CDR1 is SGHNT and CDR2 is YYREEE (reference sequence). Between the trimmed V and J ends, which lost 4 bases and 9 bases, there was a span of 20 bases.

The chain has TRBV2 and TRBJ2-7; D is possibly TRBD1 or TRBD2 (6 bases each). V dropped 7 bases and J dropped 4 bases, with 11 bases sitting between them. Germline CDR1 reads SNHLY; CDR2 reads FYNNEI. The CDR3 runs 12 residues. The chain's CDR3 is CASKEGVYEQYF. The CDR3 DNA reads as TGTGCCAGCAAGGAGGGGGTGTACGAGCAGTACTTC. Complete variable domain (other parts from reference TRBV2 and TRBJ2-7): EPEVTQTPSHQVTQMGQEVILRCVPISNHLYFYWYRQILGQKVEFLVSFYNNEISEKSEIFDDQFSVERPDGSNFTLKIRSTKLEDSAMYFCASKEGVYEQYFGPGTRLTVT.

The gene calls are TRBV19 and TRBJ2-7; 8 nucleotides line up with TRBD2. The V gene end was trimmed by 8 bases and the J gene end by 2 bases; junction bases not matched to a gene: 8. Germline lookup yields CDR1 LNHDA and CDR2 SQIVND (reference sequence). This CDR3 spans 14 amino acids. CDR3 nucleotide sequence: TGTGCCAGTGGTCGGGAGGGAGTTGCCTACGAGCAGTACTTC. This encodes CASGREGVAYEQYF.

The rearrangement joins TRBV27 to TRBJ2-1; D remains unclear. CDR3 length: 16 amino acids. From germline, CDR1 is MNHEY and CDR2 SMNVEV (reference sequence). V was trimmed by 2 bases and J by 0 bases, leaving 11 bases between them. The CDR3 spells CASSLESASSYNEQFF. The CDR3 nucleotides read TGTGCCAGCAGTTTAGAAAGCGCCTCCTCCTACAATGAGCAGTTCTTC.

This clone has just a few counts. The chain uses TRBV25-1 and TRBJ2-7; D unresolved. CDR1 and CDR2 from the germline V gene are MGHDK and SYGVNS. The length of the CDR3 is 12 residues. V shed 6 bases and J shed 2 bases, with 8 bases lying between them. The CDR3 DNA follows: TGTGCCAGCAGCCCAACAGCCTACGAGCAGTACTTC. The encoded protein is CASSPTAYEQYF.

This rearrangement joins TRBV27 to TRBJ2-5; D may match TRBD1 or TRBD2 (5 bases each). Germline V lookup: CDR1 MNHEY, CDR2 SMNVEV (reference sequence). The CDR3 has 13 amino acids. V was shortened by 5 bases and J by 11 bases, with 18 bases between the two germline ends. The DNA for the CDR3 is TGTGCCAGCAGTCCGATGGGACGGCTCCTTCAGTACTTC. Translated, it gives CASSPMGRLLQYF.

V gene TRBV9 combines with J gene TRBJ2-3; TRBD2 matches 10 bases. V trimming: 4 bases; J trimming: 6 bases; junction bases outside the gene matches: 8. CDR3 length: 15 amino acids. Germline CDR1 SGDLS, CDR2 YYNGEE. The CDR3 region has the DNA TGTGCCAGCAGCCCCGGCACTAGCGGGACTGATACGCAGTATTTT. Protein sequence: CASSPGTSGTDTQYF.

J is TRBJ2-7 and V is TRBV5-4, with TRBD2 identical over 8 bases. Germline V gene data show CDR1 as SGHNT and CDR2 as YYREEE (reference sequence). V dropped 4 bases and J dropped 5; count of bases not matched to a gene: 11. CDR3 length: 15 amino acids. CDR3 DNA: TGTGCCAGCAGCCCGGAGCTGGCGGGAGGCCACGAGCAGTACTTC. Its translation: CASSPELAGGHEQYF.

The CDR3 loop reads CASSLAGTGLSYEQYF. The CDR3 nucleotides read TGCGCCAGCAGCTTGGCCGGGACAGGGTTATCATACGAGCAGTACTTC. The chain has TRBV5-1 and TRBJ2-7; 9 nucleotides match TRBD1. With V trimmed by 0 bases and J by 4 bases, 8 bases remained unmatched. CDR3 size: 16 residues. CDR1 SGHRS and CDR2 YFSETQ come from the germline V gene. The whole variable domain, remainder taken from reference TRBV5-1 and TRBJ2-7, is KAGVTQTPRYLIKTRGQQVTLSCSPISGHRSVSWYQQTPGQGLQFLFEYFSETQRNKGNFPGRFSGRQFSNSRSEMNVSTLELGDSALYLCASSLAGTGLSYEQYFGPGTRLTVT.

This chain links TRBV11-3 with TRBJ2-1; TRBD2 matches 9 bases. The germline gives CDR1 SGHNT, CDR2 YENEEA. V lost 1 base, J lost 5 bases, and 3 bases stayed unmatched. The CDR3 consists of 15 residues. CDR3 protein: CASSLALAGHNEQFF. CDR3 DNA: TGTGCCAGCAGCTTAGCTCTAGCGGGACACAATGAGCAGTTCTTC.

The gene calls are TRBV27 and TRBJ2-3, with 10 bases aligning to TRBD2. The V gene end was trimmed by 7 bases and the J gene end by 2 bases; junction bases not matched to a gene: 6. The CDR3 sequence is 15 residues long. Germline CDR1 and CDR2: MNHEY and SMNVEV (reference sequence). The CDR3 DNA sequence: TGTGCCAGCATTTCGACTAGCGGGTACACAGATACGCAGTATTTT. This codes for CASISTSGYTDTQYF.

The chain joins TRBV9 to TRBJ1-5, with a tentative D call TRBD1 (6 bases). V was cut by 0 bases and J by 0 bases, with 16 bases left in between. The CDR3 runs to 18 residues. Germline V gives CDR1 SGDLS, CDR2 YYNGEE. The CDR3: CASSVGDTSPDSNQPQHF. For the CDR3, the DNA is TGTGCCAGCAGCGTAGGGGACACCTCCCCGGATAGCAATCAGCCCCAGCATTTT. The full variable domain, rest sourced from reference TRBV9 and TRBJ1-5, is DSGVTQTPKHLITATGQRVTLRCSPRSGDLSVYWYQQSLDQGLQFLIQYYNGEERAKGNILERFSAQQFPDLHSELNLSSLELGDSALYFCASSVGDTSPDSNQPQHFGDGTRLSIL.

This rearrangement joins TRBV27 to TRBJ2-7; tentative D call: TRBD1 (6 bases). V lost 6 bases and J 4 bases, leaving 19 bases between the germline ends. Germline V lookup: CDR1 MNHEY, CDR2 SMNVEV (reference sequence). The CDR3 spans 15 residues. CDR3 sequence (DNA): TGTGCCAGCAGCACCAACAGGGTATCCACGTACGAGCAGTACTTC. Translation: CASSTNRVSTYEQYF.